A selection of T cell receptor beta chains follows, all from one sample in a study of molecular identifiers for immune sequencing clone quantification. TCRdb reprocessed the PCR reads with MiXCR, giving one entry per CDR3 protein. The sample has about 640,000 distinct CDR3 sequences, about 20% seen once. Source material: naive CD8+ T cells from blood, with Jurkat cell RNA spiked in. Receptor source: a human donor in good health. Some libraries in this study had Jurkat cell RNA spiked in. CDR3s include the opening cysteine and the closing phenylalanine or tryptophan.

J: TRBJ1-1
V: TRBV21-1
CDR3: CASSKVLGPEAFF

J: TRBJ2-7
V: TRBV7-2
CDR3: CASSSGLAGVEQYF

J: TRBJ2-3
V: TRBV10-3
CDR3: CAITPDYADTQYF

J: TRBJ1-4
V: TRBV28
CDR3: CASSFSLNEKLFF

J: TRBJ2-5
V: TRBV20-1
CDR3: CSARDPAGGGETQYF

J: TRBJ1-5
V: TRBV4-1
CDR3: CASSQAGFYSNQPQHF

J: TRBJ2-2
V: TRBV7-9
CDR3: CASSPLIGGTGELSF

J: TRBJ1-4
V: TRBV13
CDR3: CASRMVGVAAGTNEKLFF

J: TRBJ2-7
V: TRBV20-1
CDR3: CSASGWDPYEQYF

J: TRBJ1-5
V: TRBV6-5
CDR3: CASSNYGQGMNQPQHF

J: TRBJ1-5
V: TRBV28
CDR3: CASRVVGSNQPRHF

J: TRBJ1-4
V: TRBV2
CDR3: CASTDRQQGTNEKLFF

J: TRBJ1-5
V: TRBV10-2
CDR3: CASSERTGIFNQPQHF

J: TRBJ2-3
V: TRBV4-1
CDR3: CASSQVPAGGSYTQYF

J: TRBJ2-1
V: TRBV27
CDR3: CASSPRGALSYNEQFF

J: TRBJ2-7
V: TRBV7-9
CDR3: CASSSYKDSYEQYF

J: TRBJ2-3
V: TRBV9
CDR3: CASSVGTTTDTQYF